The next 5 T cell receptor beta chains were all read from a single sample in a study of T cell repertoires in cytomegalovirus infection. Their antigens are not known. TCRdb recomputed calls from the reads with MiXCR, one row per CDR3 protein. The sample holds 100,000 to 120,000 distinct CDR3 sequences, over 30% seen once. The sample in question was CD8+ T cells from cultured PBMCs, obtained from culture after CMV antigen stimulation. These receptors originate from a human donor in good health (CMV status not recorded). Some clones in this sample may be carry-over from other donors' samples.

There are a few counts of this clonotype. The chain joins TRBV12-3 or TRBV12-4 to TRBJ2-7; the match to TRBD2 covers 7 bases. Losses at the gene ends were 3 bases for V and 2 bases for J; bases not matched to a gene: 1. The CDR3 contains 13 residues. The chain's CDR3 is CASSFGGAYEQYF. In DNA, the CDR3 is TGTGCCAGCAGTTTTGGGGGGGCCTACGAGCAGTACTTC.

This clonotype has only a few counts. The chain uses TRBV5-1 and TRBJ1-1; 9 positions agree with TRBD1. V was pared by 0 bases and J by 0 bases, with 3 bases of the junction left unmatched. Germline assignment: CDR1 SGHRS and CDR2 YFSETQ. The CDR3 loop spans 16 amino acids. The CDR3 here is CASSLVGQGMNTEAFF. CDR3 nucleotide sequence: TGCGCCAGCAGCTTGGTGGGACAGGGAATGAACACTGAAGCTTTCTTT.

Ten or more counts support this clonotype. V gene TRBV6-5 combines with J gene TRBJ2-3, with 7 bases matching TRBD1. Germline values: CDR1 MNHEY, CDR2 SVGAGI. V lost 3 bases and J lost 2; bases outside the gene matches: 5. This CDR3 spans 15 amino acids. In nucleotides, the CDR3 is TGTGCCAGCAGTTATTCGAGGGGGCCCACAGATACGCAGTATTTT. Its translation: CASSYSRGPTDTQYF.

The chain has TRBV28 and TRBJ1-5; weak D call: TRBD1 (5 bases). Germline V gives CDR1 MDHEN, CDR2 SYDVKM. This CDR3 region has 14 residues. Trimming left V 6 bases short and J 7 bases short, with 16 bases between. The CDR3 is CASSWIGAAQPQHF. CDR3 in DNA: TGTGCCAGCAGCTGGATTGGGGCTGCCCAGCCCCAGCATTTT.

This chain links TRBV6-5 with TRBJ2-2, with TRBD1 matching over 7 bases. The germline V gene encodes CDR1 MNHEY and CDR2 SVGAGI. The ends lost 6 bases at V and 5 bases at J; junction bases unmatched: 6. The CDR3 extends over 14 amino acids. The CDR3 region has the DNA TGTGCCAGCAGAACCGGGACAGAGACCGGGGAGCTGTTTTTT. This gives the protein CASRTGTETGELFF.